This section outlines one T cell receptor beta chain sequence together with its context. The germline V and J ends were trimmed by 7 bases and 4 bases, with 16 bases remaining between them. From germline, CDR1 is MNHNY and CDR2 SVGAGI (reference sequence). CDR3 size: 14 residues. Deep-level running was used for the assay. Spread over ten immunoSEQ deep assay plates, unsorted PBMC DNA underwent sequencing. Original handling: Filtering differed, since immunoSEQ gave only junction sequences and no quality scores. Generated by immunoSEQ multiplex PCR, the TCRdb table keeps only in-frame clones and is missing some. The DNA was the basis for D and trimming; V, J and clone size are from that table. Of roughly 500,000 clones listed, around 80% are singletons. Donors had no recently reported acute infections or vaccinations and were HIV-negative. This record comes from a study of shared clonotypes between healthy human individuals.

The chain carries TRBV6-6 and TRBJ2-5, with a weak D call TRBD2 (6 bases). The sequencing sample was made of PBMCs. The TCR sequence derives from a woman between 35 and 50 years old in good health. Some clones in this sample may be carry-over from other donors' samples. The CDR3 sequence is CASTRERGGETQYF. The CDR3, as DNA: TGTGCCAGCACCCGGGAGAGGGGAGGAGAGACCCAGTACTTC.